This T cell receptor beta chain was captured by sequencing in a study of blood T cell repertoires in COVID-19. Those enrolled in Seattle joined during active infection and were followed longitudinally afterward. Some clones are missing from TCRdb's copy, which holds only in-frame ones; the method was immunoSEQ multiplex PCR. The sample includes some 68,000 clones, 90% of them seen just once. V was shortened by 7 bases and J by 2 bases, with 18 bases between the two germline ends. The germline V gene encodes CDR1 MNHNY and CDR2 SVGAGI (reference sequence). This CDR3 spans 15 amino acids. This receptor was identified in a man aged 45 to 65 with COVID-19, enrolled during active disease. What was sequenced was peripheral blood. The gene calls are TRBV6-6 and TRBJ2-7; D might be TRBD1 (6 bases). The CDR3, as DNA: TGTGCCAGCATCTGGGGATCAGGGGTCCCCTACGAGCAGTACTTC. Translating gives CASIWGSGVPYEQYF.